A single sample gave rise to the 25 T cell receptor beta chains below, sequenced in a study of blood T cell repertoires in COVID-19. Clones were read by immunoSEQ multiplex PCR, and TCRdb kept only the in-frame ones, dropping some. The sample shows around 240,000 clones, 85% to 90% of them seen only once. The sample taken for sequencing was PBMCs or T cells enriched from blood (not recorded which). Source of these receptors: a man in his fifties or sixties who had been exposed to COVID-19.

This clone was picked up one time. This chain connects TRBV19 to TRBJ2-3; D remains ambiguous. With 0 bases removed from V and 4 bases from J, the gap between germline ends came to 14 bases. Germline CDR1 LNHDA, CDR2 SQIVND (reference sequence). The CDR3 is 16 residues long. Here the CDR3 DNA reads TGTGCCAGTAGTATAGATCTAGGAGTGCCGGCAGATACGCAGTATTTT. Translated: CASSIDLGVPADTQYF.

The chain recombines TRBV5-1 with TRBJ2-3; TRBD2 matches 14 bases. The CDR3 is made up of 16 amino acids. V lost 4 bases, J lost 6 bases, and 7 bases stayed unmatched. Germline CDR1 reads SGHRS; CDR2 reads YFSETQ. CDR3 in DNA: TGCGCCAGCAGCACGGGACTAGCGGGAGTCTCGGATACGCAGTATTTT. It yields the protein CASSTGLAGVSDTQYF.

Only a few counts were recorded for this clone. The chain recombines TRBV6-5 with TRBJ1-1, with D unresolved. V lost 0 bases to trimming and J lost 2 bases, with 7 bases between them. The CDR3 extends over 14 amino acids. Germline lookup yields CDR1 MNHEY and CDR2 SVGAGI. CDR3 in DNA: TGTGCCAGCAGTTACTCGGGCAGAAACACTGAAGCTTTCTTT. Its translation is CASSYSGRNTEAFF.

This chain joins TRBV5-1 and TRBJ2-7; D remains unclear. Trimming removed 5 bases at V and 5 bases at J, with 17 bases between. The CDR3 is 14 amino acids. CDR1 SGHRS and CDR2 YFSETQ come from the germline V gene. CDR3 loop: CASSFRQTGDEQYF. In nucleotides, the CDR3 is TGCGCCAGCAGTTTTAGACAAACCGGTGACGAGCAGTACTTC. Drawing the rest from reference TRBV5-1 and TRBJ2-7, the complete variable domain is KAGVTQTPRYLIKTRGQQVTLSCSPISGHRSVSWYQQTPGQGLQFLFEYFSETQRNKGNFPGRFSGRQFSNSRSEMNVSTLELGDSALYLCASSFRQTGDEQYFGPGTRLTVT.

J is TRBJ2-6 and V is TRBV5-1; TRBD2 might be the D (6 bases). Germline V gives CDR1 SGHRS, CDR2 YFSETQ. V shed 6 bases and J shed 0 bases, with 13 bases lying between them. The CDR3 covers 16 residues. CDR3 bases: TGCGCCAGCAACGTACCGACTAGCTCTGGGGCCAACGTCCTGACTTTC. Translated: CASNVPTSSGANVLTF.

The chain has TRBV5-6 and TRBJ1-2, with a tentative D call TRBD1 (6 bases). V was cut by 0 bases and J by 3 bases, with 9 bases left in between. Germline V gives CDR1 SGHDT, CDR2 YYEEEE. The CDR3 is 14 amino acids. The CDR3 region has the DNA TGTGCCAGCAGCTTGGCTAACAGGGACTATGGCTACACCTTC. Its protein product is CASSLANRDYGYTF. The whole variable domain, remainder taken from reference TRBV5-6 and TRBJ1-2, is DAGVTQSPTHLIKTRGQQVTLRCSPKSGHDTVSWYQQALGQGPQFIFQYYEEEERQRGNFPDRFSGHQFPNYSSELNVNALLLGDSALYLCASSLANRDYGYTFGSGTRLTVV.

To note about this clone: A junction end diverges from the germline sequence, so it may reflect a read error. The CDR3, as DNA: TGTGCCAGCAGTCCCTACAGGGGTAGCGATCAGCCCCAGCATTTT. It specifies CASSPYRGSDQPQHF. The rearrangement links TRBV6-2 or TRBV6-3 to TRBJ1-5, with TRBD1 identical over 7 bases. Germline-derived CDR1 and CDR2 are MNHEY and SVGEGT. This CDR3 is 15 amino acids long.

This clone was found once. The CDR3 nucleotides are TGTGCCAGCAGTGACCCTACTGAGGAGCAGTACTTC. Translation gives CASSDPTEEQYF. V and J are TRBV6-4 and TRBJ2-7; D uncertain. The germline gives CDR1 MRHNA, CDR2 SNTAGT. This CDR3 spans 12 amino acids. V gave up 2 bases and J gave up 7 bases, with 9 bases separating them.

The J gene is TRBJ1-4, the V gene TRBV12-3 or TRBV12-4; TRBD1 matches 9 bases. V lost 8 bases and J lost 10; bases outside the gene matches: 8. There are 13 residues in the CDR3. This chain's CDR3 is CASVGQGLGKLFF. DNA of the CDR3: TGTGCCAGCGTCGGACAGGGGCTTGGAAAACTGTTTTTT.

J is TRBJ2-1 and V is TRBV5-1; a possible D gene is TRBD2 (5 bases). V lost 6 bases and J 9 bases, leaving 19 bases between the germline ends. Germline V lookup: CDR1 SGHRS, CDR2 YFSETQ. CDR3 length: 14 residues. The chain's CDR3 is CASTPGPGSAEQFF. The CDR3 bases are TGCGCCAGCACCCCGGGTCCTGGGAGTGCTGAGCAGTTCTTC.

The V gene is TRBV7-9, the J gene TRBJ1-2; D is undetermined. The CDR3 spans 13 residues. Germline V CDR1 and CDR2: SEHNR, FQNEAQ (reference sequence). The V and J ends lost 4 bases and 4 bases respectively, with 10 bases between them. The chain's CDR3 is CASSSIFSYGYTF. CDR3 DNA sequence: TGTGCCAGCAGCTCAATATTTAGCTATGGCTACACCTTC.

The CDR3 DNA reads TGTGCCAGGACCGGGACAGGGATCTTCCGCAATCAGCCCCAGCATTTT. Protein: CARTGTGIFRNQPQHF. V and J are TRBV27 and TRBJ1-5; 9 positions agree with TRBD1. This CDR3 has 16 residues. J was trimmed by 2 bases and V by 9 bases; bases with no gene match: 11. CDR1 is MNHEY and CDR2 is SMNVEV in the germline V gene (reference sequence).

V gene TRBV7-9 combines with J gene TRBJ1-6; a possible D gene is TRBD1 (5 bases). V was trimmed by 2 bases and J by 6 bases, leaving 20 bases between them. This CDR3 contains 18 residues. Germline V gives CDR1 SEHNR, CDR2 FQNEAQ (reference sequence). For the CDR3, the DNA is TGTGCCAGCAGCTTATTTGGGGGGTCTAGATCCCTTAATTCACCCCTCCACTTT. Protein sequence: CASSLFGGSRSLNSPLHF.

The chain has TRBV5-3 and TRBJ2-7, with TRBD1 as a possible D gene (6 bases). TRBV5-3 belongs to the ORF category, with a function that is uncertain. The V end lost 6 bases, the J end lost 7 bases, and 14 bases lay between the germline ends. The CDR3 contains 12 residues. The CDR3 sequence is CARTLWGTEQYV. In DNA form, the CDR3 reads TGTGCCAGAACCCTGTGGGGGACAGAGCAGTACGTC.

The rearrangement uses TRBV27 and TRBJ1-1; 8 nucleotides line up with TRBD1. V lost 0 bases, J lost 2 bases, and 8 bases stayed unmatched. The germline CDR1 and CDR2 sequences are MNHEY and SMNVEV (reference sequence). The length of the CDR3 is 17 residues. CDR3 DNA: TGTGCCAGCAGTTTATCCCCCGGGACAGGACTAAACACTGAAGCTTTCTTT. Protein product: CASSLSPGTGLNTEAFF.

The rearrangement uses TRBV7-6 and TRBJ2-2; 7 nucleotides align to TRBD1. The CDR3 extends over 22 amino acids. Germline V gene sequence: CDR1 SGHVS, CDR2 FNYEAQ. The junction had 27 bases not matched to a gene; V was cut back by 4 bases and J by 4 bases. DNA of the CDR3: TGTGCCAGCAGCTCGAGCGCGGTAGGGGCCGGGCCGGGACAGACGCTCACCGGGGAGCTGTTTTTT. This gives the protein CASSSSAVGAGPGQTLTGELFF. The full variable domain, its missing parts supplied by reference TRBV7-6 and TRBJ2-2, is GAGVSQSPRYKVTKRGQDVALRCDPISGHVSLYWYRQALGQGPEFLTYFNYEAQQDKSGLPNDRFSAERPEGSISTLTIQRTEQRDSAMYRCASSSSAVGAGPGQTLTGELFFGEGSRLTVL.

The chain recombines TRBV20-1 with TRBJ1-2; 11 bases match TRBD1. Germline CDR1 and CDR2: DFQATT and SNEGSKA (reference sequence). CDR3 length: 15 residues. V shed 3 bases and J 4 bases; nucleotides not matched to a gene: 7. The chain's CDR3 is CSASRDRGGGYGYTF. CDR3 DNA: TGCAGTGCTAGTCGGGACAGGGGGGGAGGCTATGGCTACACCTTC.

This sequence joins TRBV3-1 (or the pseudogene TRBV3-2) and TRBJ1-1; 8 nucleotides match TRBD1. J lost 9 bases, V lost 5 bases, and 5 bases had no gene match. There are 12 residues in the CDR3. CDR1 LGHDT and CDR2 YNNKEL come from the germline V gene (reference sequence). The CDR3 sequence is CASSTRTGKAFF. For the CDR3, the DNA is TGTGCCAGCAGCACTCGGACAGGGAAAGCTTTCTTT.

The gene calls are TRBV6-5 and TRBJ1-1; the D gene is possibly TRBD1 (5 bases). Trimming removed 2 bases at V and 4 bases at J, with 17 bases between. Germline CDR1 is MNHEY and CDR2 is SVGAGI. The CDR3 has 16 residues. CDR3 sequence (DNA): TGTGCCAGCAGTTACGTGCCCACAACAGGATTCACTGAAGCTTTCTTT. It specifies CASSYVPTTGFTEAFF.

The CDR3 region is CASGTEGQGLNQPQHF. CDR3 nucleotides: TGTGCCAGCGGAACAGAAGGGCAGGGACTCAATCAGCCCCAGCATTTT. The rearrangement links TRBV28 to TRBJ1-5, with D maybe TRBD1 (5 bases). In germline, CDR1 is MDHEN, CDR2 SYDVKM. The CDR3 runs 16 residues. V gave up 8 bases and J gave up 3 bases, with 20 bases separating them.

The V and J genes are TRBV10-3 and TRBJ1-4, with D perhaps TRBD1 (6 bases). The CDR3 sequence is 13 residues long. V lost 5 bases, J lost 6 bases, and 10 bases lay in between. CDR1 and CDR2 from the germline V gene are ENHRY and SYGVKD. The CDR3 loop is CAISQGMDEKLFF. The CDR3 DNA follows: TGTGCCATCAGTCAGGGGATGGATGAAAAACTGTTTTTT.

This clone showed up just a few times. The chain combines TRBV3-1 (or the pseudogene TRBV3-2) with TRBJ2-1, with TRBD2 identical over 9 bases. Germline assignment: CDR1 LGHDT and CDR2 YNNKEL (reference sequence). With V trimmed by 6 bases and J by 1 base, 7 bases remained unmatched. CDR3 length: 16 residues. CDR3 region: CASRGSGRGSYNEQFF. The CDR3 DNA reads as TGTGCCAGCAGGGGTAGCGGGAGAGGGTCCTACAATGAGCAGTTCTTC.

The chain is built from TRBV19 and TRBJ1-5; TRBD1 agrees at 8 bases. The CDR3 runs 14 residues. Germline V lookup: CDR1 LNHDA, CDR2 SQIVND (reference sequence). V dropped 6 bases and J dropped 6; count of bases not matched to a gene: 7. The DNA of the CDR3 is TGTGCCAGTAGCCTGGACAGGGCAGGTCAGCCCCAGCATTTT. Its protein is CASSLDRAGQPQHF.

The chain carries TRBV6-5 and TRBJ2-4; 10 bases align to TRBD2. Looked up from germline, CDR1 is MNHEY and CDR2 is SVGAGI. The CDR3 has 16 amino acids. After removal of 4 bases from V and 2 bases from J, the junction contained 5 bases not matched to a gene. The CDR3 DNA reads as TGTGCCAGCAGTTTCCTTAGCGGGAGGTCCAAAAACATTCAGTACTTC. It codes for CASSFLSGRSKNIQYF.

J is TRBJ1-1 and V is TRBV12-3 or TRBV12-4; D call uncertain. Between the trimmed V and J ends, which lost 3 bases and 7 bases, there was a span of 9 bases. This CDR3 is 12 amino acids long. The CDR3 loop is CASSFLRGEAFF. Written as DNA, the CDR3 is TGTGCCAGCAGTTTCCTCCGGGGTGAAGCTTTCTTT.